This T cell receptor beta chain was found in a study of T cell responses to AZD1222 COVID-19 vaccine. As for the study in general: Researchers grouped second doses given at about 4 or about 12 weeks into one pool.

Regarding the study as a whole: Reports say nearly half of spike-specific TCRs go after unmutated variant regions. The sample set comprised mostly white British donors with more females, and clonal diversity was possibly underestimated. Spike-specific TCR breadth and depth rose after two AZD1222 doses.

Germline assignment: CDR1 SGHRS and CDR2 YFSETQ. The length of the CDR3 is 14 residues. V trimming: 4 bases; J trimming: 4 bases; junction bases outside the gene matches: 5. Assay used: immunoSEQ multiplex PCR; TCRdb lists only in-frame clones, some missing. The table has tens of thousands of clones, about nine tenths seen once. Details on this clone: Its antigen is not known.

Specimen: peripheral blood, collected on day 0 of AZD1222 vaccination. The receptor's source is an adult in good health. V usage is TRBV5-1 and J usage is TRBJ1-2; TRBD1 agrees at 9 bases. This chain's CDR3 is CASSPRDRAYGYTF. Written as DNA, the CDR3 is TGCGCCAGCAGCCCCCGGGACAGGGCCTATGGCTACACCTTC.